This T cell receptor (beta chain) was identified in a study of blood T cell repertoires in COVID-19. About the research overall: Samples of COVID-19 (acute and convalescent) were obtained from the United States, Italy and Spain. Sources were T cells, B-cell-depleted T cells, or PBMCs; the material itself was cDNA or gDNA.

V shed 4 bases, J shed 5 bases, and the junction held 7 bases outside the gene matches. The CDR3 is 16 amino acids. CDR1 LNHDA and CDR2 SQIVND come from the germline V gene (reference sequence). In the original processing: Nucleated cell number was recorded as an estimate derived from reference gene primer amplification. Profiling relied on immunoSEQ multiplex PCR, and the TCRdb table lists in-frame clones only, not all of them. From that table come the V and J calls and clone size; the DNA was used to work out D and trimming. Of roughly 90,000 clones listed, about 85% are singletons. This rearrangement joins TRBV19 to TRBJ2-2; 10 bases match TRBD2. The TCR originated in a human donor in a cohort sampled during active COVID-19. The sample taken for sequencing was peripheral blood. The CDR3 is CASSTPGLAWTGELFF. CDR3 nucleotides: TGTGCCAGTAGTACACCGGGACTAGCGTGGACCGGGGAGCTGTTTTTT.